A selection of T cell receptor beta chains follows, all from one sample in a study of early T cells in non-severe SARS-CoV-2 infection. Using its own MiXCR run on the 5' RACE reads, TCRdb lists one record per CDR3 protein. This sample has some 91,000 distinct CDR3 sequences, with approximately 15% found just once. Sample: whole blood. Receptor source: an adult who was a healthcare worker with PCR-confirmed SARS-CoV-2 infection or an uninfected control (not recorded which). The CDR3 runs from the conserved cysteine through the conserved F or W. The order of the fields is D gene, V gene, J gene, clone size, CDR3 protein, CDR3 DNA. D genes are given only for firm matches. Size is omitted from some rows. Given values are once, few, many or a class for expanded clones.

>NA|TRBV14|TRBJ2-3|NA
CASSPLDRSTDTQYF
TGTGCCAGCAGCCCCCTGGACCGCAGCACAGATACGCAGTATTTT
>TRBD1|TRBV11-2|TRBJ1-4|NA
CASSLDPGGNEKLFF
TGTGCCAGCAGCTTAGACCCAGGGGGCAATGAAAAACTGTTTTTT
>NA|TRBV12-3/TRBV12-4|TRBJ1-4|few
CASKGDESLGEKLFF
TGTGCCTCCAAGGGGGACGAAAGCCTGGGAGAAAAACTGTTTTTT
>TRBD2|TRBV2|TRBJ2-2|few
CASSEVPILAGGVAGELFF
TGTGCCAGCAGTGAAGTACCGATTTTAGCGGGAGGTGTCGCCGGGGAGCTGTTTTTT
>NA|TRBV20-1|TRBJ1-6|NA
CSARGADSPLHF
TGCAGTGCTAGAGGGGCTGATTCACCCCTCCACTTT
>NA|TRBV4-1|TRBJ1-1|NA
CASSQDLSRMNTEAFF
TGCGCCAGCAGCCAAGATCTTAGCAGAATGAACACTGAAGCTTTCTTT
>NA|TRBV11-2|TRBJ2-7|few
CASSTNPAVQAEQYF
TGTGCCAGCAGCACGAACCCTGCGGTCCAAGCCGAGCAGTACTTC
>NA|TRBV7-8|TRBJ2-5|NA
CASTRFREQETQYF
TGTGCCAGCACCCGATTCCGGGAACAAGAGACCCAGTACTTC
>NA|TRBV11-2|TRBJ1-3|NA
CASSLAGNTIYF
TGTGCCAGCAGCTTAGCTGGAAACACCATATATTTT
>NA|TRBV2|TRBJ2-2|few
CASSALTGNTGELFF
TGTGCCAGCAGCGCACTAACAGGGAACACCGGGGAGCTGTTTTTT
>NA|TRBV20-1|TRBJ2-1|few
CSARDPTSYNEQFF
TGCAGTGCTAGGGACCCTACATCCTACAATGAGCAGTTCTTC
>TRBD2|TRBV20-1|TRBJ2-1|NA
CSAPPRGVVFHNEQFF
TGCAGTGCTCCTCCTCGGGGGGTGGTGTTTCACAATGAGCAGTTCTTC
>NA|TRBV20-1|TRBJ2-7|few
CSSRTGHYEQYF
TGCAGTTCAAGGACGGGACACTACGAGCAGTACTTC
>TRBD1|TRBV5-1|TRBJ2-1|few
CASSSDRGLMGEQFF
TGCGCCAGCAGCTCAGACAGGGGGCTTATGGGTGAGCAGTTCTTC
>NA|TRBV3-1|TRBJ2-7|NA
CASSISGSYEQYF
TGTGCCAGCAGCATTAGCGGCTCCTACGAGCAGTACTTC
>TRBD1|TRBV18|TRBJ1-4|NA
CASSPDRVSGEKLFF
TGTGCCAGCTCACCAGACAGGGTCTCTGGTGAAAAACTGTTTTTT
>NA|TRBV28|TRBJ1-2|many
CASSGGFYFSNYGYTF
TGTGCCAGCAGCGGCGGGTTCTACTTCTCTAACTATGGCTACACCTTC
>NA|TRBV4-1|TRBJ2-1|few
CASSLEDASSYNEQFF
TGCGCCAGCAGCCTCGAAGACGCTAGCAGCTACAATGAGCAGTTCTTC
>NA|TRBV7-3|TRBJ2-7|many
CASSATGTAYEQYF
TGTGCCAGCAGTGCCACCGGGACGGCTTACGAGCAGTACTTC
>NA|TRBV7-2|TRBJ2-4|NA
CASSSPGRGNIQYF
TGTGCCAGCAGCTCCCCGGGACGAGGGAACATTCAGTACTTC
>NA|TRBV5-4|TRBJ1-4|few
CASSLAATNEKLFF
TGTGCCAGCAGCTTGGCAGCAACTAATGAAAAACTGTTTTTT
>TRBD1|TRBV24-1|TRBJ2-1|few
CATRATGTGMGEQFF
TGTGCCACCAGGGCCACCGGGACAGGGATGGGGGAGCAGTTCTTC
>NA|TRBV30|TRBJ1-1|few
CAWSLSGDTEAFF
TGTGCCTGGAGCTTGAGTGGGGACACTGAAGCTTTCTTT
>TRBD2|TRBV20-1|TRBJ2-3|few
CSAGLSGRADTQYF
TGCAGTGCTGGGCTTAGCGGGAGGGCAGATACGCAGTATTTT
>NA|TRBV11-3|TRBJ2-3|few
CASSKGWSDTQYF
TGTGCCAGCAGCAAAGGGTGGTCAGATACGCAGTATTTT
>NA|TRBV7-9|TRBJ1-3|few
CASSLVPGDGNTIYF
TGTGCCAGCAGCTTAGTCCCGGGGGATGGAAACACCATATATTTT
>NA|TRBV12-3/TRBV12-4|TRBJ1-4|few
CASRAGTNEKLFF
TGTGCCAGCAGAGCGGGAACTAATGAAAAACTGTTTTTT
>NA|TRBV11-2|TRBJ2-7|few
CASSWGSGTKRVEQYF
TGTGCCAGCAGCTGGGGTTCGGGTACTAAGAGGGTCGAGCAGTACTTC
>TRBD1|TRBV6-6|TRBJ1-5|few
CASSTRGDSNQPQHF
TGTGCCAGCAGCACCAGGGGGGATAGCAATCAGCCCCAGCATTTT
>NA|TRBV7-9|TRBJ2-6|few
CASSLGRESSGANVLTF
TGTGCCAGCAGCTTAGGGCGGGAAAGCTCTGGGGCCAACGTCCTGACTTTC
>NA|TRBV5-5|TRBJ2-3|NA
CASSPQKYLSDTQYF
TGTGCCAGCAGCCCACAGAAGTACCTTTCAGATACGCAGTATTTT
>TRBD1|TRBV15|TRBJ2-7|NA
CATSRPDRAEQYF
TGTGCCACCAGCAGACCTGACAGGGCCGAGCAGTACTTC
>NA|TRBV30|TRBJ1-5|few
CAWKGQGNQPQHF
TGTGCCTGGAAGGGACAAGGGAATCAGCCCCAGCATTTT
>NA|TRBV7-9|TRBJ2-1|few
CASSLAEGEQFF
TGTGCCAGCAGCTTAGCGGAAGGTGAGCAGTTCTTC
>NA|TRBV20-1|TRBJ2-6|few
CSARPWGANVLTF
TGCAGTGCTCGACCCTGGGGGGCCAACGTCCTGACTTTC
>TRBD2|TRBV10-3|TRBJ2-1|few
CAIAPGGLNEQFF
TGTGCCATTGCGCCGGGGGGGCTCAATGAGCAGTTCTTC
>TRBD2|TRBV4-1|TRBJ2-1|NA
CASSHSRGDNEQFF
TGCGCCAGCAGCCATTCGCGGGGGGACAATGAGCAGTTCTTC
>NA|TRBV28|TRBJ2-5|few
CASLDPGGSGTQYF
TGTGCCAGCCTGGATCCCGGGGGATCGGGGACCCAGTACTTC
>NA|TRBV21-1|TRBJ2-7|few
CASSSCRGTGSYEQYF
TGTGCCAGCAGCAGCTGCAGGGGAACAGGATCCTACGAGCAGTACTTC
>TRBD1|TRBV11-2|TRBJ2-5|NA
CASSLDFGRGQKETQYF
TGTGCCAGCAGCTTAGATTTTGGCAGGGGGCAAAAAGAGACCCAGTACTTC
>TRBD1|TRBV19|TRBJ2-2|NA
CARGDRGTGELFF
TGTGCCAGAGGGGACAGGGGGACCGGGGAGCTGTTTTTT
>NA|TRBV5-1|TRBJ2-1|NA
CASSLGASWSEQFF
TGCGCCAGCAGCTTGGGGGCTAGCTGGAGTGAGCAGTTCTTC
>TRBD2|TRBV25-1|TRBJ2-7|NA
CASSDVTGTSSYEQYF
TGTGCCAGCAGTGACGTGACCGGGACTAGCAGCTACGAGCAGTACTTC
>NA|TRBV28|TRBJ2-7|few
CASSPVSAGYEQYF
TGTGCCAGCAGCCCCGTCTCTGCCGGCTACGAGCAGTACTTC
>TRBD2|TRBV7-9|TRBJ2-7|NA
CASSFSGRDGGEQYF
TGTGCCAGCAGTTTTAGCGGGAGGGACGGGGGAGAGCAGTACTTC
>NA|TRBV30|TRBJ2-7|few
CAWSVLSFYEQYF
TGTGCCTGGAGTGTACTGAGTTTCTACGAGCAGTACTTC
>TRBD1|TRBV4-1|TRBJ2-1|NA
CASSPGTGGPNEQFF
TGCGCCAGCAGTCCCGGGACAGGGGGCCCCAATGAGCAGTTCTTC
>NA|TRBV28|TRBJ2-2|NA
CASRSLRGNTGELFF
TGTGCCAGCAGAAGCTTAAGAGGGAACACCGGGGAGCTGTTTTTT
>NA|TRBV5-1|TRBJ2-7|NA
CASTDSSSSYEQYF
TGCGCCAGCACAGACAGCTCCTCATCCTACGAGCAGTACTTC
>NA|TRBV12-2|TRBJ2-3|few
CARIGAEEPNRGDTQYF
TGTGCAAGGATCGGAGCGGAGGAGCCAAATCGGGGGGATACGCAGTATTTT
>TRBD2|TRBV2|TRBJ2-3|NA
CASSGEGFTQYF
TGTGCCAGCAGCGGGGAGGGATTTACGCAGTATTTT
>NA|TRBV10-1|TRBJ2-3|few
CASSEDRRTDTQYF
TGCGCCAGCAGTGAGGACAGGCGCACAGATACGCAGTATTTT
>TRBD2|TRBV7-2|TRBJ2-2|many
CASSPTPGLAPGELFF
TGTGCCAGCAGCCCGACTCCGGGACTAGCGCCCGGGGAGCTGTTTTTT
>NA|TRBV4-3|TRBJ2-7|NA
CASSQSRGSDEQYF
TGCGCCAGCAGCCAAAGTCGAGGGAGCGACGAGCAGTACTTC
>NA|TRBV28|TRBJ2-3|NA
CASSPMGAPTDTQYF
TGTGCCAGCAGCCCGATGGGAGCACCCACAGATACGCAGTATTTT